The text below deals with one TCR beta chain. This clone was counted only a few times. Its antigen has not been determined. Base quality data are lacking; no much larger clone is found one base away. The cohort comprised some 700 healthy bone marrow donors. At the time of sampling, every cohort member was nominally healthy, though immune exposures that went unrecorded were likely present. The donor tested CMV seropositive and was one of the 289 seropositive cohort members. A peripheral blood sample was provided by each donor, and peripheral blood mononuclear cells were used for TCR beta sequencing. Genomic DNA extraction from the blood cell samples was performed with the Qiagen DNeasy Blood Extraction Kit. The sample is drawn from a study of cytomegalovirus exposure and HLA in healthy donors (dated by TCRdb to the late 2010s). About the full investigation: An earlier analysis of approximately 600 of the donors reported approximately 270 Gb of sequence data and some 120 million unique TCR beta sequences from some 180 million T cells. An early release covering roughly 640 HLA-typed donors comprised 250 to 350 gigabases of sequencing data and 65 million to 100 million unique TCR sequences. The genetic ancestry cluster associated with self-reported Caucasian donors included about 81% of the roughly 400 genotyped donors. The study aimed to test whether cataloging public T cell receptors could reveal signatures of past pathogen exposure. The T cell repertoires of under 700 subjects were profiled by immunosequencing and related to cytomegalovirus serostatus. A separate validation cohort of about 110 different subjects was used in addition to the 666-subject first cohort. To predict cytomegalovirus infection status, the study combined high-throughput TCR immunosequencing, statistical association of individual TCRs with disease status, and machine learning. A later analysis re-examined previously published TCR beta repertoires from just over 650 donors and added high-resolution HLA genotyping to investigate patterns of TCR occurrence. The later analysis used no new phenotypic data to find candidate immune exposures, relying instead on TCR beta sequences and their occurrence across donors. To decide whether each TCR beta V gene segment behaved as functional or pseudogenic, an earlier analysis of some 570 of the donors relied on high-throughput TCR beta sequencing. Donor age, sex, ethnicity and CMV serostatus were collected together with the repertoire data. A later genetic analysis used genome-wide SNP genotypes for about 55% of the 666 donors, treating that subset as a discovery cohort. All discovery cohort repertoires had been generated on a single sequencing platform. Both class I and class II loci were covered by HLA typing, at four-digit resolution. The number of typed donors differed by locus: about 629-630 for A, B, C, DRB1 and DQB1; 522 for DQA1; around 580 for DPA1; and some 450 for DPB1. Roughly 5 DR-DQ haplotypes were handled as single units for association and clustering, since linkage in the cohort was strong. Across about 370 genotyped donors of the cohort, an average of about 240,000 unique TCR beta nucleotide sequences per donor were sequenced, and roughly 20% of those sequences were non-productive.

Library construction relied on the immunoSEQ multiplex PCR assay. For the multiplex PCR, a mixture combining 60 forward primers for TCR Vbeta segments and 13 reverse primers for TCR Jbeta segments was used. A multiplex PCR assay on genomic DNA amplified the CDR3 region of rearranged TCR beta genes. The amplified TCR beta libraries were sequenced on the Illumina HiSeq System as 87-base-pair reads. In the authors' own workflow: A later analysis counted about 82 million unique TCR beta chains across the 550 to 700 repertoires, and roughly 11 million of these chains were shared by at least two donors. Raw reads were error-corrected and collapsed into unique sequences by a nearest-neighbor algorithm in which closely related sequences were merged to remove PCR and sequencing errors. To assign V, D and J gene segments, CDR3 sequences were aligned to IMGT reference sequences. For a sequence to be retained, at least a six-nucleotide match to both a V gene segment and a J gene segment was required. Rearrangements were called productive when the CDR3 lacked stop codons and stayed in frame with V and J; all others were non-productive. Following IMGT convention, CDR3 was defined as the stretch from the second conserved V-encoded cysteine up to the conserved J-encoded phenylalanine. Sequences without an unambiguous match to a single V gene segment were excluded from the earlier analysis of approximately 600 of the donors. An earlier analysis of 550 to 650 of the donors classified V segments as functional when productive rearrangements were above 56.7% and as segregating when the standard deviation between donors was above 5%. A statistical classification framework was built to diagnose cytomegalovirus status from the catalog of TCR beta chain sequences. V and J gene assignment, in a later analysis, came from comparing TCR nucleotide sequences with IMGT/GENE-DB human TR gene sequences. A later analysis assigned CDR3 sequences and most-parsimonious VDJ recombination scenarios with the TCRdist pipeline. In a later analysis, every TCR beta chain was defined by the combination of its CDR3 amino acid sequence and its V-gene family, and reads without a unique V-gene family were dropped. As a way to deal with suspected cross-contamination and a sequencing artifact, a later analysis dropped roughly 620 nucleotide sequences that were highly shared and had low generation probability. A later analysis calculated a clonal expansion index for each public chain from normalized within-repertoire ranks of inferred template counts. In a later analysis, generation probabilities were computed with a VDJ recombination model fitted to out-of-frame rearrangements, and the resulting probabilities were checked against IGoR. A later analysis scored TCR-TCR, TCR-HLA and TCR-CMV co-occurrence with hypergeometric tests, applying a repertoire-size bias correction to TCR pairs. False discovery rates were estimated in a later analysis by permuting HLA or CMV assignments 20 times. In a later analysis, co-occurring TCRs were grouped using DBSCAN, with TCRdist sequence similarity added in when clustering inside HLA-allele-positive subsets. Co-occurrence clustering excluded repertoires with fewer than 30,000 or more than 120,000 public chains, plus five with anomalous nucleotide sharing. TCRdb holds this immuneACCESS table with in-frame rearrangements only. Some clones are missing; in checked studies, unresolved V genes explain under half, and the rest has no known cause. V, J and clone size reflect that table, while D and trimming were determined from the DNA. Counted in this sample were around 97,000 clones; roughly 80% of them appeared once. Roughly 4% of the sample is taken by the ten largest.

At the junction V is shortened by 7 bases and J by 8 bases; bases outside the gene matches: 2. The CDR3, from cysteine to phenylalanine, totals 12 residues. Only the CDR3 DNA is retained, 36 bases long and in frame from the first base. CDR1 and CDR2 are drawn from the germline V gene: MNHNS, SASEGT. Results and caveats for the whole study, not just this receptor: Several of the top co-occurrence clusters appeared to be linked to parvovirus B19, influenza, CMV and Epstein-Barr virus, according to a later analysis. V-gene and J-gene trimming of TCR beta chains was associated with a missense DCLRE1C variant in a later genetic analysis, and the association was replicated in an independent cohort. Broadly in line with IMGT annotations, most TCR beta V segments showed up in productive rearrangements about 87% or about 30% of the time in an earlier analysis of several hundred of the donors. According to a later genetic analysis, donors in an Asian-associated ancestry cluster had fewer N-insertions in productive TCRs than the approximately 710-donor mean. According to a later analysis, TCR association rates differed among HLA loci, with DRB1 alleles showing the most associated TCRs and HLA-C alleles showing the fewest. A total of 164 TCR beta chains were listed by the study as associated with cytomegalovirus. In a later analysis, most CMV-associated TCR beta chains were found to appear HLA-restricted, with HLA associations seemingly driven largely by CMV exposure. Linkage disequilibrium might explain the correlated functional status among segregating V segments, but an unknown experimental factor could not be excluded. The sequencing pipeline was judged likely to have produced a cluster of highly shared sequence variants as a technical artifact. A few of the identified cytomegalovirus-associated TCR beta chains were confirmed in vitro to be specific for cytomegalovirus antigens. When HLA alleles, especially DR and DQ, strongly co-occurred, attributing TCR associations to individual alleles was difficult. Because counts were too low, some 17 rarely observed V segments, including chromosome 9 orphons, were left out of the earlier analysis of 500 to 750 of the donors. CMV serostatus was the only immune exposure information available for the cohort. The 87-base-pair reads could not distinguish some IMGT-functional V segments, including TRBV6-2 and TRBV6-3, so those segments were excluded. A further reported finding was that TCR beta sequences accurately predicted the HLA-A and HLA-B alleles for most subjects in the first cohort. At a false discovery rate of 0.05, a later analysis linked approximately 18,000 TCR beta sequences to specific HLA alleles. Because some donors lacked HLA typing at each locus, the association tests relied only on the typed subset. Only TCR beta chains were sequenced in this cohort, and the absence of alpha or paired-chain data limited detectable features. A later analysis found that HLA-associated TCR beta chains were more clonally expanded and had lower generation probabilities than equally common non-associated chains. According to the authors, the approach could potentially be generalized to other disease states and immunological phenotypes. Presence/absence analyses assumed roughly uniform sequencing depth across donors, an assumption that may not hold. Across donors, most TCR sequences were observed very rarely, whereas some public TCRs were present in many individuals. The classifier was reported to diagnose cytomegalovirus status with high specificity and sensitivity in both the original cohort and the validation cohort.

The clonotype comes from a middle-aged man in good health and CMV-seropositive. Sample: PBMCs. This chain joins TRBV6-1 to TRBJ1-6; 7 bases in the junction line up with TRBD1. For the CDR3, the sequence is CASKQGDSPLHF. The nucleotides read TGTGCCAGCAAGCAGGGGGATTCACCCCTCCACTTT.